This T cell receptor (beta chain) was recovered during a study of human T cells and chemical hapten exposure. There are 18 residues in the CDR3. The sample's time point: patch test 3, about 24 weeks after DPC sensitization. Regarding treatment: therapeutic diphenylcyclopropenone sensitization with weekly scalp DPC. This clonotype was recorded at least ten times. TCRdb re-analysed the RACE reads in MiXCR, keeping a single row per CDR3 protein. The sample lists around 85,000 distinct CDR3 sequences; 10% to 15% were seen once. This chain uses TRBV21-1 with TRBJ1-2; TRBD1, the table's D call, was not compared with the DNA. TRBV21-1 is shown as a pseudogene. The specimen comprised whole blood, sampled in connection with sensitization to the hapten diphenylcyclopropenone (DPC). This TCR came from a woman aged 45-65 years with alopecia areata. Some clones in this sample may be carry-over from other donors' samples. The CDR3 DNA reads as TGTGCCAGCAGCAATTCCAGGACAGGGGTCGTACTCAACTATGGCTACACCTTC. This encodes CASSNSRTGVVLNYGYTF.